Listed below are T cell receptor beta chains from one sample, sequenced in a study of T-cell memory formation after mild COVID-19. TCRdb reanalysed the 5' RACE reads using MiXCR and keeps one entry per CDR3 protein. The sample carries 220,000 or so distinct CDR3 sequences, more than 8% recorded once. Material for sequencing was PBMCs or a T cell subset sorted from them (not recorded which). These receptors came from a man between 18 and 35 years old who had mild COVID-19 (a few samples of this study predate the infection). Cell type and time point are not known. CDR3s include the opening cysteine and the closing phenylalanine or tryptophan. A D gene is named only where the DNA matches it firmly. The size field is filled for only some rows; it gives once, few, many or a size class.

J gene: TRBJ2-1
V gene: TRBV5-1
D gene: -
clone size: -
CDR3 protein: CASSLTSQNEQFF
CDR3 DNA: TGCGCCAGCAGCTTAACCTCTCAAAATGAGCAGTTCTTC

J gene: TRBJ1-5
V gene: TRBV24-1
D gene: -
clone size: -
CDR3 protein: CATSGGAYSNQPQHF
CDR3 DNA: TGTGCCACCAGTGGTGGGGCCTATAGCAATCAGCCCCAGCATTTT

J gene: TRBJ1-2
V gene: TRBV24-1
D gene: TRBD1
clone size: -
CDR3 protein: CATSDRGQDMNGYTF
CDR3 DNA: TGTGCCACCAGTGACCGCGGACAGGATATGAATGGCTACACCTTC

J gene: TRBJ1-4
V gene: TRBV7-2
D gene: -
clone size: many
CDR3 protein: CASSQVGGTNEKLFF
CDR3 DNA: TGTGCCAGCAGCCAGGTGGGGGGAACTAATGAAAAACTGTTTTTT

J gene: TRBJ1-3
V gene: TRBV4-2
D gene: -
clone size: -
CDR3 protein: CASSQERLATRTIYF
CDR3 DNA: TGTGCCAGCAGCCAAGAGAGACTTGCCACCCGCACCATATATTTT

J gene: TRBJ2-3
V gene: TRBV7-9
D gene: -
clone size: many
CDR3 protein: CASSLGLDWGTSTDTQYF
CDR3 DNA: TGTGCCAGCAGCTTAGGACTAGATTGGGGCACTAGCACAGATACGCAGTATTTT

J gene: TRBJ2-5
V gene: TRBV5-5
D gene: -
clone size: few
CDR3 protein: CASSRVTGMVYF
CDR3 DNA: TGTGCCAGCAGCCGAGTGACAGGCATGGTGTACTTC

J gene: TRBJ1-1
V gene: TRBV7-9
D gene: -
clone size: few
CDR3 protein: CASSRAGETGTEAFF
CDR3 DNA: TGTGCCAGCAGCCGCGCAGGTGAGACAGGCACTGAAGCTTTCTTT

J gene: TRBJ1-1
V gene: TRBV3-1
D gene: -
clone size: -
CDR3 protein: CASSRRGTRNTEAFF
CDR3 DNA: TGTGCCAGCAGCCGGAGGGGGACAAGGAACACTGAAGCTTTCTTT

J gene: TRBJ1-6
V gene: TRBV4-2
D gene: TRBD1
clone size: many
CDR3 protein: CASRQRLKGQGNSPLHF
CDR3 DNA: TGTGCCAGCAGACAGCGCCTCAAAGGACAGGGTAATTCACCCCTCCACTTT

J gene: TRBJ2-1
V gene: TRBV30
D gene: -
clone size: many
CDR3 protein: CAWATQAGNEQFF
CDR3 DNA: TGTGCCTGGGCCACACAGGCGGGTAATGAGCAGTTCTTC

J gene: TRBJ1-2
V gene: TRBV6-6
D gene: TRBD1
clone size: -
CDR3 protein: CASTPGQVYGYTF
CDR3 DNA: TGTGCCAGCACCCCGGGACAGGTCTATGGCTACACCTTC

J gene: TRBJ1-5
V gene: TRBV10-3
D gene: -
clone size: -
CDR3 protein: CAISEGGYQPQHF
CDR3 DNA: TGTGCCATCAGTGAGGGGGGGTATCAGCCCCAGCATTTT

J gene: TRBJ2-7
V gene: TRBV28
D gene: TRBD2
clone size: few
CDR3 protein: CASSLASGASYEQYF
CDR3 DNA: TGTGCCAGCAGTCTGGCTAGCGGGGCCTCCTACGAGCAGTACTTC

J gene: TRBJ2-3
V gene: TRBV7-3
D gene: TRBD2
clone size: few
CDR3 protein: CASSLGLAGPTQYF
CDR3 DNA: TGTGCCAGCAGTCTTGGACTAGCGGGACCTACGCAGTATTTT

J gene: TRBJ2-1
V gene: TRBV11-2
D gene: -
clone size: few
CDR3 protein: CASSLDYNSYNEQFF
CDR3 DNA: TGTGCCAGCAGCTTAGATTATAACAGCTACAATGAGCAGTTCTTC

J gene: TRBJ2-6
V gene: TRBV19
D gene: -
clone size: -
CDR3 protein: CASSTDRPLSGANVLTF
CDR3 DNA: TGTGCCAGTAGTACAGACAGGCCTCTCTCCGGGGCCAACGTCCTGACTTTC

J gene: TRBJ1-2
V gene: TRBV6-1
D gene: -
clone size: few
CDR3 protein: CASSGDYGYTF
CDR3 DNA: TGTGCCAGCAGTGGGGACTATGGCTACACCTTC

J gene: TRBJ2-2
V gene: TRBV6-2/TRBV6-3
D gene: -
clone size: few
CDR3 protein: CASSYSQGRHTGELFF
CDR3 DNA: TGTGCCAGCAGTTACTCCCAGGGGCGGCACACCGGGGAGCTGTTTTTT

J gene: TRBJ2-1
V gene: TRBV5-1
D gene: TRBD2
clone size: -
CDR3 protein: CASSLETSGEIFNEQFF
CDR3 DNA: TGCGCCAGCAGCTTGGAGACTAGCGGGGAAATATTCAATGAGCAGTTCTTC

J gene: TRBJ2-3
V gene: TRBV5-1
D gene: TRBD2
clone size: -
CDR3 protein: CASSPGLAGGDTQYF
CDR3 DNA: TGCGCCAGCAGCCCCGGACTAGCGGGGGGGGATACGCAGTATTTT

J gene: TRBJ2-2
V gene: TRBV4-2
D gene: -
clone size: few
CDR3 protein: CASSQVSQGGNTGELFF
CDR3 DNA: TGTGCCAGCAGCCAAGTGTCCCAGGGCGGGAACACCGGGGAGCTGTTTTTT

J gene: TRBJ1-2
V gene: TRBV5-6
D gene: TRBD1
clone size: many
CDR3 protein: CASSRYYRGPGYTF
CDR3 DNA: TGTGCCAGCAGCAGATACTACAGGGGGCCTGGCTACACCTTC

J gene: TRBJ1-1
V gene: TRBV7-3
D gene: -
clone size: once
CDR3 protein: CASSLVPSAEAFF
CDR3 DNA: TGTGCCAGCAGCTTAGTCCCCTCCGCTGAAGCTTTCTTT

J gene: TRBJ1-6
V gene: TRBV12-3/TRBV12-4
D gene: -
clone size: -
CDR3 protein: CASSLGVLASPLHF
CDR3 DNA: TGTGCCAGCAGTTTAGGTGTGCTCGCCTCACCCCTCCACTTT

J gene: TRBJ2-3
V gene: TRBV4-2
D gene: TRBD2
clone size: few
CDR3 protein: CASSQDAGGAWDTQYF
CDR3 DNA: TGTGCCAGCAGCCAAGATGCCGGGGGGGCCTGGGATACGCAGTATTTT

J gene: TRBJ2-5
V gene: TRBV7-8
D gene: -
clone size: many
CDR3 protein: CASSLANRVMQETQYF
CDR3 DNA: TGTGCCAGCAGCTTAGCAAACAGGGTAATGCAAGAGACCCAGTACTTC

J gene: TRBJ2-7
V gene: TRBV7-9
D gene: TRBD1
clone size: few
CDR3 protein: CASSAGQDYEQYF
CDR3 DNA: TGTGCCAGCAGCGCAGGACAGGACTACGAGCAGTACTTC

J gene: TRBJ1-2
V gene: TRBV6-6
D gene: -
clone size: few
CDR3 protein: CASREFTGIYGYTF
CDR3 DNA: TGTGCCAGTAGAGAGTTCACAGGGATCTATGGCTACACCTTC

J gene: TRBJ1-2
V gene: TRBV10-1
D gene: -
clone size: few
CDR3 protein: CASRDVGKYGYTF
CDR3 DNA: TGCGCCAGCAGGGACGTAGGGAAATATGGCTACACCTTC

J gene: TRBJ1-4
V gene: TRBV5-5
D gene: -
clone size: -
CDR3 protein: CASSSREPNEKLFF
CDR3 DNA: TGTGCCAGCAGCTCCCGGGAGCCCAATGAAAAACTGTTTTTT